This T cell receptor (beta chain) was captured in a study of yellow fever vaccine responses in identical twins (dated by TCRdb to 2017 to 2018). The study in broad terms: In identical twins, the study followed T cell clones that responded to the vaccine with precision. Study-wide conclusions, independent of this receptor: According to the authors, in identical twins the way T cells responded to vaccination appeared partly convergent and partly personalized.

Receptor amplification or capture employed RT-PCR. Sequencing relied on an Illumina HiSeq 2500. TCRdb's own reprocessing of the public reads used fastp at Q25 and MiXCR and kept productive beta chains. Identical CDR3 proteins give one entry, which carries the most common genes and DNA. The sample table holds about 2,500 distinct CDR3 sequences, of which less than 85% were seen once. The ten largest clones add up to more than 3.5% of the sample. The CDR3 contains 15 residues, cysteine and phenylalanine counted. Only the CDR3 DNA is retained, 45 bases long and in frame from the first base. Germline trimming: 3 bases from V, 3 bases from J; junction bases outside gene matches: 6. Worth noting for this clonotype: Which antigen it targets is not known. No base-level quality is on record; no much larger clone is a single base apart.

This clonotype was obtained from a young woman who received the yellow fever vaccine. Donor details come from another sample of the same person, matched by shared clones. The chain joins TRBV12-3 or TRBV12-4 to TRBJ2-3; the central 7 bases match TRBD1. The sequences come from T cells from blood (PBMCs), unsorted or a sorted subset (not recorded which), collected before or after yellow fever vaccination (not recorded which). In nucleotide form, the sequence is TGTGCCAGCAGTTTGGGTTCAGGGGGAACAGATACGCAGTATTTT. Its protein product is CASSLGSGGTDTQYF.